The 26 T cell receptor beta chains below all came from one sample that was sequenced in a study of T cell changes during pregnancy in multiple sclerosis. Measured with immunoSEQ multiplex PCR; TCRdb has only the in-frame clones, and not every one. The repertoire holds about 79,000 clones, with 93% as singletons. This specimen was peripheral blood, taken in the second trimester of pregnancy. These receptors came from a female donor in good health, enrolled as a control in a pregnancy study.

The CDR3 reads CASSRSRAPGRGEQYF. CDR3 bases: TGTGCCAGCAGCAGGTCGCGGGCCCCAGGACGAGGAGAGCAGTACTTC. The chain combines TRBV21-1 with TRBJ2-7; the table's D call of TRBD2 was not tested on the DNA. TRBV21-1 is described as a pseudogene. There are 16 residues in the CDR3.

The CDR3 reads CASSNPSGGLYNEQFF. As DNA, the CDR3 is TGTGCCAGTAGTAATCCTAGCGGGGGACTCTACAATGAGCAGTTCTTC. The rearrangement uses TRBV19 and TRBJ2-1, with 10 bases identical to TRBD2. The CDR3 is 16 amino acids. V was pared by 4 bases and J by 3 bases, with 6 bases of the junction left unmatched. Germline V gene sequence: CDR1 LNHDA, CDR2 SQIVND (reference sequence).

V and J are TRBV27 and TRBJ2-1, with 12 bases that match TRBD2. J gave up 6 bases and V 3 bases, and 15 bases lay outside the gene matches. Germline V gene data show CDR1 as MNHEY and CDR2 as SMNVEV (reference sequence). This CDR3 spans 19 amino acids. The DNA of the CDR3 is TGTGCCAGCAGTTTTTCCCTAGCGGGGGGGGCGGCGCATGTCAATGAGCAGTTCTTC. It is translated as CASSFSLAGGAAHVNEQFF.

The V call is TRBV9, the J call TRBJ2-5, with TRBD2 identical over 7 bases. The CDR3 spans 15 residues. V lost 1 base to trimming and J lost 4 bases; unmatched junction nucleotides: 7. CDR1 and CDR2 from the germline V gene are SGDLS and YYNGEE. The CDR3 sequence is CASSVLRGDGETQYF. CDR3 DNA: TGTGCCAGCAGCGTATTACGGGGGGACGGAGAGACCCAGTACTTC.

The chain couples TRBV4-3 to TRBJ1-5, with 7 positions matching TRBD1. The CDR3 is 15 amino acids. In germline, CDR1 is LGHNA, CDR2 YSLEER. Unmatched junction bases numbered 1, after V lost 1 base and J lost 1 base. The CDR3 DNA follows: TGCGCCAGCAGCCAAGTGACAGGGAGCAATCAGCCCCAGCATTTT. Translating it yields CASSQVTGSNQPQHF.

V gene TRBV7-2 combines with J gene TRBJ2-1; 9 bases fit TRBD1. The CDR3 loop spans 17 amino acids. The V and J ends lost 6 bases and 3 bases, in that order; junction bases with no gene match: 12. Germline assignment: CDR1 SGHTA and CDR2 FQGNSA. The CDR3 region is CASRSPTGTGNYNEQFF. The CDR3 DNA reads TGTGCCAGCAGATCCCCAACCGGGACAGGGAACTACAATGAGCAGTTCTTC. The variable domain in full, with the rest retrieved from reference TRBV7-2 and TRBJ2-1, is GAGVSQSPSNKVTEKGKDVELRCDPISGHTALYWYRQSLGQGLEFLIYFQGNSAPDKSGLPSDRFSAERTGGSVSTLTIQRTQQEDSAVYLCASRSPTGTGNYNEQFFGPGTRLTVL.

This clone was found once. The chain employs TRBV15 and TRBJ2-5, with TRBD1 matching over 7 bases. This CDR3 spans 15 amino acids. Germline CDR1 is LNHNV and CDR2 is YYDKDF (reference sequence). The trim removed 0 bases at V and 5 bases at J, leaving 6 bases unmatched. CDR3 amino acids: CATSREQGRGETQYF. The CDR3, as DNA: TGTGCCACCAGCAGAGAACAGGGGAGAGGGGAGACCCAGTACTTC.

This chain joins TRBV11-1 and TRBJ2-7; possibly TRBD1 for D (6 bases). The CDR3 has 12 amino acids. V was clipped by 6 bases and J by 7 bases, with 13 bases between them. Germline loops: CDR1 SGHAT, CDR2 FQDESV (reference sequence). The CDR3 DNA is TGTGCCAGCAGTCCTCAGGGGCTGGAGCAGTACTTC. Its translation: CASSPQGLEQYF.

V usage is TRBV7-3 and J usage is TRBJ2-6, with TRBD2 matching 14 bases. This CDR3 spans 20 amino acids. The V gene's germline CDR1 is SGHTA and CDR2 FQGTGA. V lost 4 bases to trimming and J lost 3 bases; unmatched junction nucleotides: 11. The CDR3 coding sequence is TGTGCCAGCAGCTACCTCCAGACTAGCGGGGGGGCCCATGGGGCCAACGTCCTGACTTTC. It yields the protein CASSYLQTSGGAHGANVLTF.

The gene calls are TRBV7-6 and TRBJ2-1; the D gene is possibly TRBD1 (6 bases). V lost 5 bases and J 8 bases, leaving 19 bases between the germline ends. In germline, CDR1 is SGHVS, CDR2 FNYEAQ. CDR3 length equals 15 residues. CDR3 amino acids: CASSRPGRQVDEQFF. CDR3 bases: TGTGCCAGCAGCCGTCCCGGACGACAGGTGGATGAGCAGTTCTTC. Full variable domain (remainder filled in from reference TRBV7-6 and TRBJ2-1): GAGVSQSPRYKVTKRGQDVALRCDPISGHVSLYWYRQALGQGPEFLTYFNYEAQQDKSGLPNDRFSAERPEGSISTLTIQRTEQRDSAMYRCASSRPGRQVDEQFFGPGTRLTVL.

This clone was counted once. In DNA form, the CDR3 reads TGCAGCGTTGAGGGGGACAGGACATACAATGAGCAGTTCTTC. It specifies CSVEGDRTYNEQFF. This chain connects TRBV29-1 to TRBJ2-1; TRBD1 agrees at 8 bases. J was trimmed by 4 bases and V by 3 bases; bases with no gene match: 5. Germline CDR1 SQVTM, CDR2 ANQGSEA. The CDR3 consists of 14 residues.

The rearrangement uses TRBV11-3 and TRBJ2-2, with 10 bases fitting TRBD1. Germline values: CDR1 SGHNT, CDR2 YENEEA. This CDR3 has 19 amino acids. V dropped 7 bases and J dropped 1; count of bases not matched to a gene: 15. The CDR3 here is CASIFRTGGVPLNTGELFF. The CDR3 DNA follows: TGTGCCAGCATTTTCCGGACAGGGGGGGTACCTCTGAACACCGGGGAGCTGTTTTTT.

This chain joins TRBV7-2 and TRBJ2-1; 9 bases are a match to TRBD2. Germline V gives CDR1 SGHTA, CDR2 FQGNSA. V shed 1 base, J shed 3 bases, and the junction held 4 bases outside the gene matches. The CDR3 spans 16 residues. CDR3 coding DNA: TGTGCCAGCAGCTTAGAGCGGCGGGGGGGCTACAATGAGCAGTTCTTC. Its translation is CASSLERRGGYNEQFF.

CDR3 nucleotides: TGTGCCAGCAGCTCCCCTGGGGCTAGCGGGTACGAGCAGTACTTC. As protein: CASSSPGASGYEQYF. V usage is TRBV13 and J usage is TRBJ2-7; the match to TRBD2 covers 8 bases. CDR1 and CDR2 (germline): PRHDT, FYEKMQ (reference sequence). The ends lost 4 bases at V and 4 bases at J; junction bases unmatched: 9. CDR3 size: 15 residues.

The table lists this clone with a count of one. The J gene is TRBJ2-7, the V gene TRBV11-3; D gene unclear. Germline values: CDR1 SGHNT, CDR2 YENEEA. This CDR3 is 12 amino acids long. V was shortened by 4 bases and J by 7 bases, with 11 bases between the two germline ends. The CDR3 DNA follows: TGTGCCAGCAGCTGGCCACTCGGGGAGCAGTACTTC. Amino acids: CASSWPLGEQYF. Variable domain in full (rest from reference TRBV11-3 and TRBJ2-7): EAGVVQSPRYKIIEKKQPVAFWCNPISGHNTLYWYLQNLGQGPELLIRYENEEAVDDSQLPKDRFSAERLKGVDSTLKIQPAELGDSAVYLCASSWPLGEQYFGPGTRLTVT.

The V call is TRBV7-2, the J call TRBJ2-5, with 9 bases lining up with TRBD1. Looked up from germline, CDR1 is SGHTA and CDR2 is FQGNSA. The CDR3 runs to 16 residues. After removal of 5 bases from V and 5 bases from J, the junction contained 12 bases not matched to a gene. The CDR3 DNA reads TGTGCCAGCAGCCAGGGACAGGGATCGTTATGGGAGACCCAGTACTTC. Translated: CASSQGQGSLWETQYF.

This clone was observed a single time. The chain is built from TRBV7-2 and TRBJ2-7; possibly TRBD1 for D (5 bases). V lost 5 bases to trimming and J lost 8 bases, with 13 bases between them. CDR3 length: 12 residues. Germline loops: CDR1 SGHTA, CDR2 FQGNSA. The CDR3 is CASSPTAGKQYF. The CDR3 DNA reads as TGTGCCAGCAGCCCAACGGCAGGGAAGCAGTACTTC.

Only one count was recorded for this clone. The V gene is TRBV7-9, the J gene TRBJ1-2; 7 positions match TRBD1. V was clipped by 5 bases and J by 8 bases; unmatched bases: 8. The CDR3 contains 13 residues. Germline V lookup: CDR1 SEHNR, CDR2 FQNEAQ (reference sequence). The CDR3 nucleotides read TGTGCCAGCAGCCTTAGTGACAGGGCAGGCTACACCTTC. This codes for CASSLSDRAGYTF.

This rearrangement joins TRBV19 to TRBJ2-2; 9 bases fit TRBD1. The CDR3 spans 14 residues. Unmatched junction bases numbered 10, after V lost 10 bases and J lost 7 bases. Germline loops: CDR1 LNHDA, CDR2 SQIVND (reference sequence). CDR3 region: CAIQPGQGVGELFF. CDR3 coding DNA: TGTGCCATCCAACCGGGACAGGGCGTCGGGGAGCTGTTTTTT. Full variable domain (rest looked up from reference TRBV19 and TRBJ2-2): DGGITQSPKYLFRKEGQNVTLSCEQNLNHDAMYWYRQDPGQGLRLIYYSQIVNDFQKGDIAEGYSVSREKKESFPLTVTSAQKNPTAFYLCAIQPGQGVGELFFGEGSRLTVL.

This chain connects TRBV11-2 to TRBJ2-7, with D maybe TRBD1 (5 bases). The CDR3 spans 15 residues. Germline loops: CDR1 SGHAT, CDR2 FQNNGV. Trimming removed 2 bases from V and 5 bases from J, with 16 bases in between. CDR3 in DNA: TGTGCCAGCAGCTTACTCACGGCCAGGGCGAACGAGCAGTACTTC. Translated: CASSLLTARANEQYF.

Note on this clone: In the same sample, other DNA sequences code for this CDR3. This chain uses TRBV9 with TRBJ1-4; TRBD1 might be the D (5 bases). Trimming left V 0 bases short and J 2 bases short, with 8 bases between. This CDR3 has 15 residues. The germline CDR1 and CDR2 sequences are SGDLS and YYNGEE. The CDR3 protein is CASSVGGATNEKLFF. The CDR3 DNA reads TGTGCCAGCAGCGTAGGTGGGGCCACTAATGAAAAACTGTTTTTT. Full variable domain (remainder filled in from reference TRBV9 and TRBJ1-4): DSGVTQTPKHLITATGQRVTLRCSPRSGDLSVYWYQQSLDQGLQFLIQYYNGEERAKGNILERFSAQQFPDLHSELNLSSLELGDSALYFCASSVGGATNEKLFFGSGTQLSVL.

This clone has a single count. This chain joins TRBV4-3 and TRBJ2-4; 8 nucleotides line up with TRBD1. V lost 1 base, J lost 5 bases, and 4 bases stayed unmatched. This CDR3 has 15 amino acids. Germline V lookup: CDR1 LGHNA, CDR2 YSLEER. The CDR3 bases are TGCGCCAGCAGCCAAGCTTCAGGGGGCGAAAACATTCAGTACTTC. It is translated as CASSQASGGENIQYF.

V usage is TRBV7-2 and J usage is TRBJ1-1, with a possible D match to TRBD1 (6 bases). CDR1 is SGHTA, CDR2 FQGNSA, per germline. This CDR3 has 14 amino acids. V was trimmed by 3 bases and J by 1 base, leaving 9 bases between them. The DNA for the CDR3 is TGTGCCAGCAGCTTGGGACACGCGAACACTGAAGCTTTCTTT. This gives the protein CASSLGHANTEAFF. The variable domain in full, with the rest retrieved from reference TRBV7-2 and TRBJ1-1, is GAGVSQSPSNKVTEKGKDVELRCDPISGHTALYWYRQSLGQGLEFLIYFQGNSAPDKSGLPSDRFSAERTGGSVSTLTIQRTQQEDSAVYLCASSLGHANTEAFFGQGTRLTVV.

This clone showed up just once. This rearrangement joins TRBV7-9 to TRBJ2-5, with 10 bases aligning to TRBD1. The CDR3 contains 15 residues. With 5 bases clipped from V and 3 bases from J, the junction kept 6 bases outside the gene matches. Germline values: CDR1 SEHNR, CDR2 FQNEAQ (reference sequence). The CDR3 loop reads CASSNRDRGEETQYF. CDR3 nucleotides: TGTGCCAGCAGCAACCGGGACAGGGGTGAAGAGACCCAGTACTTC.

V usage is TRBV5-1 and J usage is TRBJ1-1, with unresolved D. The CDR3 extends over 14 amino acids. CDR1 is SGHRS, CDR2 YFSETQ, per germline. Trimming stripped 5 bases from V and 0 bases from J, with 11 bases between. CDR3 nucleotide sequence: TGCGCCAGCAGTAGCGGCAGGCTGAACACTGAAGCTTTCTTT. It encodes CASSSGRLNTEAFF.

The V gene is TRBV6-4, the J gene TRBJ2-2; 13 bases agree with TRBD2. Germline V gene data show CDR1 as MRHNA and CDR2 as SNTAGT. J was trimmed by 7 bases and V by 2 bases; bases with no gene match: 4. The CDR3 spans 16 residues. CDR3 DNA: TGTGCCAGCAGTGACACTAGCGGGGGGGCCATCGGGGAGCTGTTTTTT. This encodes CASSDTSGGAIGELFF.